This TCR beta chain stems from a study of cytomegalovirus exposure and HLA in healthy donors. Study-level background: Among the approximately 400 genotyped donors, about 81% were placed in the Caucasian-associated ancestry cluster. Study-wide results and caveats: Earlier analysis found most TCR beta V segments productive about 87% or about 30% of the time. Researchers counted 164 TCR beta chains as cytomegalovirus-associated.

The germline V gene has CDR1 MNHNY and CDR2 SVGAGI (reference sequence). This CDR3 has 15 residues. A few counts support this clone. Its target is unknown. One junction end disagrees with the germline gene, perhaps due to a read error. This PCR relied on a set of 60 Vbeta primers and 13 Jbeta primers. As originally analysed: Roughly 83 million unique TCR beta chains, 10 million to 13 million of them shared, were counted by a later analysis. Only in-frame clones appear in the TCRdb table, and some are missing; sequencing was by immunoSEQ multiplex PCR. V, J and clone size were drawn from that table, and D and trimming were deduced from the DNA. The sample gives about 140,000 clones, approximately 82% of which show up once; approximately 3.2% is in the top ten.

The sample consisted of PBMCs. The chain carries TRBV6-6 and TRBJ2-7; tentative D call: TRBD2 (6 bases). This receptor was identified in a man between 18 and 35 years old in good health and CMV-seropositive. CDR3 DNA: TGTGCCAGCAGTAACTCGGGACCGACTAGCTACGAGCAGTACTTC. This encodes CASSNSGPTSYEQYF.